The rows below give T cell receptor beta chains drawn from one sample of a study of T cell responses to AZD1222 COVID-19 vaccine. Sequencing used immunoSEQ multiplex PCR; TCRdb keeps in-frame clones, though not all of them. The data hold 140,000 to 150,000 clones, with roughly 89% observed a single time. The sequenced sample was peripheral blood, obtained on day 0 of AZD1222 vaccination. Source of these receptors: an adult in good health. Both conserved end residues are part of each CDR3. Fields, in order: clone size, D gene, V gene, J gene, CDR3 protein, CDR3 DNA. The D gene is left open where the match is weak. A row's size may be missing; if present it is once, few, many or a size class.

>.|.|TRBV7-9|TRBJ2-4
CASSLVPGENIQYF
TGTGCCAGCAGCTTAGTCCCTGGGGAAAACATTCAGTACTTC
>.|.|TRBV28|TRBJ1-3
CASRGRIVNSGNTIYF
TGTGCCAGTAGGGGACGGATAGTAAACTCTGGAAACACCATATATTTT
>.|.|TRBV19|TRBJ1-3
CASSIGDTSGNTIYF
TGTGCCAGTAGTATCGGGGATACCTCTGGAAACACCATATATTTT
>.|.|TRBV10-3|TRBJ1-2
CAISESGGQGGYGYTF
TGTGCCATCAGTGAGTCGGGAGGTCAGGGAGGCTATGGCTACACCTTC
>.|TRBD1|TRBV12-3/TRBV12-4|TRBJ1-1
CASSLGGQTEAFF
TGTGCCAGCAGTTTAGGGGGACAGACTGAAGCTTTCTTT
>once|.|TRBV7-2|TRBJ1-2
CASSLSASNYGYTF
TGTGCCAGCAGCTTGAGCGCGTCTAACTATGGCTACACCTTC
>.|TRBD1|TRBV9|TRBJ1-1
CASSVVQGANTEAFF
TGTGCCAGCAGCGTAGTGCAGGGGGCCAACACTGAAGCTTTCTTT
>.|.|TRBV6-2/TRBV6-3|TRBJ2-1
CASSYSVSRIGNNEQFF
TGTGCCAGCAGTTACTCCGTTAGCAGAATTGGCAACAATGAGCAGTTCTTC
>.|.|TRBV2|TRBJ1-3
CASSLRSLNTIYF
TGTGCCAGCAGTTTAAGGAGTTTGAACACCATATATTTT
>.|TRBD1|TRBV19|TRBJ1-2
CASSITGEGGYTF
TGTGCCAGTAGCATAACAGGGGAGGGTGGCTACACCTTC
>.|.|TRBV12-3/TRBV12-4|TRBJ2-5
CASSTGFRETQYF
TGTGCCAGCAGCACAGGGTTCAGGGAGACCCAGTACTTC
>.|.|TRBV4-3|TRBJ1-2
CASSPGSQGRNGYTF
TGCGCCAGCAGCCCAGGGTCACAGGGAAGGAATGGCTACACCTTC
>once|.|TRBV18|TRBJ2-2
CASSPVQVAGTGELFF
TGTGCCAGCTCACCAGTACAGGTCGCGGGCACCGGGGAGCTGTTTTTT
>.|.|TRBV6-2/TRBV6-3|TRBJ2-4
CASSRRQRGIQYF
TGTGCCAGCAGCCGGCGTCAAAGGGGCATTCAGTACTTC
>.|.|TRBV6-5|TRBJ1-4
CASSYTSGEKLFF
TGTGCCAGCAGTTACACGTCAGGTGAAAAACTGTTTTTT
>.|.|TRBV19|TRBJ2-7
CASSTLDEQYF
TGTGCCAGTAGTACCTTGGACGAGCAGTACTTC
>.|TRBD1|TRBV28|TRBJ1-1
CASSPDRGHPEAFF
TGTGCCAGCAGTCCGGACAGGGGCCATCCTGAAGCTTTCTTT
>.|.|TRBV19|TRBJ1-1
CASSIGGNTEAFF
TGTGCCAGTAGTATAGGAGGGAACACTGAAGCTTTCTTT
>.|.|TRBV21-1|TRBJ1-1
CASSNGSSGPAINTEAFF
TGTGCCAGCAGCAATGGGTCGTCGGGCCCGGCCATAAACACTGAAGCTTTCTTT
>.|.|TRBV7-2|TRBJ1-1
CASSLRGIRTEAFF
TGTGCCAGCAGCTTAAGGGGGATCAGGACTGAAGCTTTCTTT
>.|.|TRBV4-3|TRBJ2-7
CASSQEVGYRVYEQYF
TGCGCCAGCAGCCAAGAAGTGGGATACAGGGTCTACGAGCAGTACTTC
>.|.|TRBV7-9|TRBJ1-1
CASRPKTENTEAFF
TGTGCCAGCAGACCAAAGACAGAGAACACTGAAGCTTTCTTT
>.|.|TRBV6-6|TRBJ2-1
CASSTTWGTEQFF
TGTGCCAGCAGTACTACTTGGGGTACTGAGCAGTTCTTC
>.|.|TRBV28|TRBJ2-2
CASSFRDTNTGELFF
TGTGCCAGCAGTTTCCGGGACACCAACACCGGGGAGCTGTTTTTT
>.|.|TRBV6-5|TRBJ1-5
CASAPDNQPQHF
TGTGCCAGCGCGCCTGATAATCAGCCCCAGCATTTT
>.|.|TRBV9|TRBJ2-5
CASSVDWTTQETQYF
TGTGCCAGCAGCGTAGATTGGACTACACAAGAGACCCAGTACTTC
>.|TRBD2|TRBV6-5|TRBJ2-7
CASSSGLAGYEQYF
TGTGCCAGCAGTAGCGGACTAGCGGGATACGAGCAGTACTTC
>.|.|TRBV18|TRBJ2-2
CASSPRPGELFF
TGTGCCAGCTCACCTCGACCCGGGGAGCTGTTTTTT
>.|.|TRBV21-1|TRBJ1-5
CASKPVRQPQHF
TGTGCCAGCAAGCCCGTGCGTCAGCCCCAGCATTTT
>once|.|TRBV5-6|TRBJ2-3
CASSFPPVSMGTDTQYF
TGTGCCAGCAGCTTCCCGCCTGTAAGTATGGGCACAGATACGCAGTATTTT
>once|.|TRBV25-1|TRBJ2-7
CASSEYVGRGVSYEQYF
TGTGCCAGCAGTGAATATGTAGGCAGGGGGGTTAGTTACGAGCAGTACTTC
>.|.|TRBV4-1|TRBJ1-2
CASSQGTAPYGYTF
TGCGCCAGCAGCCAAGGGACAGCCCCTTATGGCTACACCTTC
>.|.|TRBV5-6|TRBJ1-2
CASSLGRNLYGYTF
TGTGCCAGCAGCTTGGGACGGAATCTCTATGGCTACACCTTC
>.|.|TRBV4-3|TRBJ2-1
CASSQGGNYNEQFF
TGCGCCAGCAGCCAAGGGGGGAACTACAATGAGCAGTTCTTC
>.|TRBD1|TRBV6-5|TRBJ1-4
CASRNRGNEKLFF
TGTGCCAGCAGAAACAGGGGAAATGAAAAACTGTTTTTT
>.|.|TRBV6-5|TRBJ1-2
CASSLIGGGYTF
TGTGCCAGCAGCCTGATCGGTGGGGGCTACACCTTC
>.|.|TRBV3-1/TRBV3-2|TRBJ2-5
CASSQERYGTQYF
TGTGCCAGCAGCCAAGAAAGGTACGGGACCCAGTACTTC
>.|TRBD2|TRBV6-6|TRBJ2-6
CASSYGGAGANVLTF
TGTGCCAGCAGTTACGGGGGGGCTGGGGCCAACGTCCTGACTTTC
>once|TRBD2|TRBV7-2|TRBJ2-7
CASSFLGLALDEQYF
TGTGCCAGCAGCTTCTTGGGACTAGCCTTAGACGAGCAGTACTTC
>.|.|TRBV7-8|TRBJ2-1
CASSLVGSGGYYNEQFF
TGTGCCAGCAGCTTAGTAGGTAGCGGAGGCTATTACAATGAGCAGTTCTTC
>.|.|TRBV7-9|TRBJ2-7
CASSSKDKPYEQYF
TGTGCCAGCAGCTCCAAAGACAAGCCCTACGAGCAGTACTTC
>.|.|TRBV6-5|TRBJ1-1
CASSYSNGRFEAFF
TGTGCCAGCAGTTACTCGAACGGGAGATTTGAAGCTTTCTTT
>.|TRBD2|TRBV29-1|TRBJ2-7
CSVWVAGRPYEQYF
TGCAGCGTTTGGGTAGCGGGAAGGCCCTACGAGCAGTACTTC